Listed here are 7 T cell receptor beta chains from one sample, sequenced in a study of PD-L1 blockade in urothelial cancer. TCRdb's table, derived via immunoSEQ multiplex PCR, lists solely in-frame clones and lacks some. The data show 35,000 to 50,000 clones, roughly 77% seen once. Sequenced here: PBMCs, sampled around atezolizumab (anti-PD-L1) treatment. All receptors come from a man between 65 and 80 years old with urothelial cancer.

The V call is TRBV28, the J call TRBJ1-4; perhaps TRBD1 as D (5 bases). V was pared by 6 bases and J by 11 bases, with 13 bases between. The CDR3 extends over 12 amino acids. The V gene's germline CDR1 is MDHEN and CDR2 SYDVKM. The CDR3 DNA follows: TGTGCCAGCAGCCCTTTCGGGGGGAAACTGTTTTTT. Translation gives CASSPFGGKLFF.

J is TRBJ2-2 and V is TRBV5-4; 7 bases map to TRBD1. Germline values: CDR1 SGHNT, CDR2 YYREEE (reference sequence). The CDR3 is 15 residues long. V gave up 2 bases and J gave up 4 bases; unmatched junction bases: 5. CDR3: CASSLKTGSTGELFF. DNA for the CDR3: TGTGCCAGCAGCTTAAAGACAGGGAGCACCGGGGAGCTGTTTTTT.

This clone is medium-sized in the sample. The chain employs TRBV19 and TRBJ2-7; 7 nucleotides align to TRBD1. This CDR3 has 15 amino acids. From germline, CDR1 is LNHDA and CDR2 SQIVND (reference sequence). The V segment lost 0 bases and the J segment 2 bases; nucleotides outside the gene matches: 4. The CDR3 spells CASSIDFGQAYEQYF. CDR3 coding DNA: TGTGCCAGTAGTATAGATTTCGGACAGGCCTACGAGCAGTACTTC.

The rearrangement uses TRBV4-1 and TRBJ1-1; D unresolved. Between the trimmed V and J ends, which lost 1 base and 0 bases, there was a span of 9 bases. The CDR3 runs 15 residues. The germline CDR1 and CDR2 sequences are MGHRA and YSYEKL. CDR3 in DNA: TGCGCCAGCAGCCAAGCCACGGTCATGAACACTGAAGCTTTCTTT. As protein: CASSQATVMNTEAFF.

Of note for this clone: The junction does not match germline at one end; this may be a read error. The chain recombines TRBV19 with TRBJ2-7; D gene ambiguous. There are 16 residues in the CDR3. CDR1 LNHDA and CDR2 SQIVND come from the germline V gene (reference sequence). CDR3 amino acids: CASSPHPYSTSYGQYF. The CDR3 DNA sequence: TGTGCCAGTAGTCCCCATCCCTACAGTACCTCCTACGGGCAGTACTTC.

The chain joins TRBV7-2 to TRBJ2-7; TRBD1 might be the D (7 bases). Germline V gives CDR1 SGHTA, CDR2 FQGNSA. V was shortened by 5 bases and J by 5 bases, with 16 bases between the two germline ends. The CDR3 loop spans 14 amino acids. Written as DNA, the CDR3 is TGTGCCAGCAGCCCGCGGGACAGCCGCGACGAGCAGTACTTC. This translates into CASSPRDSRDEQYF.

This rearrangement joins TRBV7-2 to TRBJ2-7, with 9 bases lining up with TRBD1. Germline assignment: CDR1 SGHTA and CDR2 FQGNSA. This CDR3 region has 14 residues. Trimming removed 5 bases from V and 3 bases from J; junction bases left unmatched: 5. This chain's CDR3 is CASSLGTGFYEQYF. CDR3 bases: TGTGCCAGCAGCCTCGGGACAGGGTTCTACGAGCAGTACTTC. Supplemented by reference TRBV7-2 and TRBJ2-7, the full variable domain reads GAGVSQSPSNKVTEKGKDVELRCDPISGHTALYWYRQSLGQGLEFLIYFQGNSAPDKSGLPSDRFSAERTGGSVSTLTIQRTQQEDSAVYLCASSLGTGFYEQYFGPGTRLTVT.